This record looks at one TCR beta chain sequence and its context. Its target is unknown. The entry originates in a study of shared clonotypes between healthy human individuals. Findings of the study overall: Estimated richness values were generally larger in naive subsets than in memory subsets. Clonotype sharing among donors was expected to depend on sequencing depth. Clonotypes that were shared across a handful of donors made up 4% to 6% of naive CD4 clonotypes.

Trimming took 4 bases from V and 3 from J, leaving 10 bases between them. Germline V gene data show CDR1 as MNHEY and CDR2 as SVGAGI. This CDR3 has 14 residues. Sequenced by immunoSEQ multiplex PCR; TCRdb stores in-frame clones only, minus some. The table includes roughly 2 million clones, roughly 94% detected once. This sequence originates from a young man in good health. The specimen was naive CD4+ T cells sorted from blood. Subset here: CD45RA+ positively selected. The genes are TRBV6-5 and TRBJ2-1; no firm D call. CDR3 nucleotide sequence: TGTGCCAGCAGTTGGGGAATAGGCTACAATGAGCAGTTCTTC. Protein product: CASSWGIGYNEQFF.